This entry concerns a single TCR beta chain. Its antigen remains unidentified. This sample is part of a study of OX40 agonist ivuxolimab in advanced cancers. With 10 bases removed from V and 2 bases from J, the gap between germline ends came to 14 bases. CDR1 is MNHEY, CDR2 SVGAGI, per germline. This CDR3 spans 13 amino acids. Clones were sequenced by immunoSEQ multiplex PCR, and TCRdb holds only the in-frame ones, with some missing. Of 36,000 or so clones in the sample, roughly nine tenths are singletons; the top ten hold roughly 4%. Study-level points and caveats: CD8+ T cells (on average) carried more expanded clones than CD4+ T cells.

This sequence joins TRBV6-5 and TRBJ1-2; D is perhaps TRBD1 (6 bases). The source material was CD4+ or CD8+ T cells sorted from blood, sampled in a trial of the OX40 agonist ivuxolimab. The TCR originated in an adult with an advanced solid tumor such as melanoma, head and neck, liver or kidney cancer. The CDR3 DNA reads as TGTGCCACCCGCCGACAGGCCAACTATGGCTACACCTTC. Translated: CATRRQANYGYTF.